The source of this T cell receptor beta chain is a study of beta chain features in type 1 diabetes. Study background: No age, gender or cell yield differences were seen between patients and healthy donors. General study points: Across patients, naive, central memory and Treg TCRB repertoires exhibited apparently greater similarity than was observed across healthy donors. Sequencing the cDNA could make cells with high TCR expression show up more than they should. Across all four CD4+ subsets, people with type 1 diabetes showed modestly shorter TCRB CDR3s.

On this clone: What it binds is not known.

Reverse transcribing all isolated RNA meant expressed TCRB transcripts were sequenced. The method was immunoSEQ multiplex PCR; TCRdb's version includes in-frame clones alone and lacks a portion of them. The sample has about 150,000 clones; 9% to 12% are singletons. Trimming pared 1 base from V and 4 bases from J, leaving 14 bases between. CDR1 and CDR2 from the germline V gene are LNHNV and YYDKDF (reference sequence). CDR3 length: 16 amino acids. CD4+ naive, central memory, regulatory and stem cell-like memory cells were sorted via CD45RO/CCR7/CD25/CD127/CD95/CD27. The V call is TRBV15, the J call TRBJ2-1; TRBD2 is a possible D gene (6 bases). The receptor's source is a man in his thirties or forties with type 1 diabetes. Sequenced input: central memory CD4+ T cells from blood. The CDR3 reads CATSRGLAGRYNEQFF. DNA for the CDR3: TGTGCCACCAGCAGAGGCTTGGCGGGAAGATACAATGAGCAGTTCTTC. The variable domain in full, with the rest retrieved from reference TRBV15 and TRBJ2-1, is DAMVIQNPRYQVTQFGKPVTLSCSQTLNHNVMYWYQQKSSQAPKLLFHYYDKDFNNEADTPDNFQSRRPNTSFCFLDIRSPGLGDTAMYLCATSRGLAGRYNEQFFGPGTRLTVL.